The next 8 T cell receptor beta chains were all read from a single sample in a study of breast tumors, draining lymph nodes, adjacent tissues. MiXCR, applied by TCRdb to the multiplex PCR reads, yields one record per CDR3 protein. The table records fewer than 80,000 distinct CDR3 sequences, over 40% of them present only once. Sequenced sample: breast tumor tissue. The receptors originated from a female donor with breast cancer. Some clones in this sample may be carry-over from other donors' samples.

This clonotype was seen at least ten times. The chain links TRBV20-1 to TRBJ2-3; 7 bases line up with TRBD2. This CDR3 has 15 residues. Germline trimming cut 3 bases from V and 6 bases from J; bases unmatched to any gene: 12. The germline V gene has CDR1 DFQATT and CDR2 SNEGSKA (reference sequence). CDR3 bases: TGCAGTGCTAGTGTTGGACTGCGGGGGATCGATACGCAGTATTTT. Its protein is CSASVGLRGIDTQYF.

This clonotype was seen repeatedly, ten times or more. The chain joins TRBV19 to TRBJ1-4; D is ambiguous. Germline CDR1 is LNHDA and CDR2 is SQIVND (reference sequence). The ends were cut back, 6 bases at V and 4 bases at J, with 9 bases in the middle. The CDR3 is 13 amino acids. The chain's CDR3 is CASRVDLNEKLFF. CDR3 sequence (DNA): TGTGCCAGTAGGGTGGACCTTAATGAAAAACTGTTTTTT.

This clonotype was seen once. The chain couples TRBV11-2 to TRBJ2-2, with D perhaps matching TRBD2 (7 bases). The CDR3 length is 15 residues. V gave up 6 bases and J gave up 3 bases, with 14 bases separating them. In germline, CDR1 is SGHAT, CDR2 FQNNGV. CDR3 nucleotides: TGTGCCAGCAGACCCACAGGGAGGGACACCGGGGAGCTGTTTTTT. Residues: CASRPTGRDTGELFF.

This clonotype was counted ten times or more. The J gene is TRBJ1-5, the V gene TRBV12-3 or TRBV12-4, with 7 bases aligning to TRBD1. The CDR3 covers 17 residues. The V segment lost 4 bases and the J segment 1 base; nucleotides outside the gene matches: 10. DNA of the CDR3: TGTGCCAGCAGTTCAACCGCAACAGGGGAAAGCAATCAGCCCCAGCATTTT. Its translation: CASSSTATGESNQPQHF.

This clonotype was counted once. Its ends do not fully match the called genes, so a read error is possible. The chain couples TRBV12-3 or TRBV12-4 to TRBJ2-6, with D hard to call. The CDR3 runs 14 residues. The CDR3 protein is CASIEQLRANVLTF. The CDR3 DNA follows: TGTGCCAGCATTGAGCAACTTCGGGCCAACGTCCTGACCTTC.

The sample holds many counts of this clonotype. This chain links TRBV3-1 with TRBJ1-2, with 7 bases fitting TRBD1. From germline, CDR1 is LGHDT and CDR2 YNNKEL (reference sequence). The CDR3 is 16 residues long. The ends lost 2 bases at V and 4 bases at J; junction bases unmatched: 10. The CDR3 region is CASSQRDREISYGYTF. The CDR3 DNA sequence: TGTGCCAGCAGCCAACGCGACAGGGAGATTAGCTATGGCTACACCTTC.

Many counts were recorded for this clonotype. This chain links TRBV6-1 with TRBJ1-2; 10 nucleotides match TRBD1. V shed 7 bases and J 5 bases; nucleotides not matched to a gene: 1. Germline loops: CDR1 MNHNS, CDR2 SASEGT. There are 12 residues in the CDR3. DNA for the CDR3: TGTGCCAGCAAGGGACAGGGGTATGGCTACACCTTC. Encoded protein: CASKGQGYGYTF.

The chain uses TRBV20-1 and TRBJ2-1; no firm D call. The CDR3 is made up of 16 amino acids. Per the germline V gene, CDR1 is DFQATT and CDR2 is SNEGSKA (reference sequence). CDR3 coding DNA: TGCAGCCCCCCAACCGAGTGGGGTTTTCCTTACAATGAGCAGTTCTTC. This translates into CSPPTEWGFPYNEQFF.